Presented here are 27 T cell receptor beta chains from one specimen sequenced in a study of cytomegalovirus exposure and HLA in healthy donors. The PCR made use of 60 Vbeta and 13 Jbeta primers. Here immunoSEQ multiplex PCR was the method, and the copy in TCRdb shows in-frame clones only, minus some. The sample contains tens of thousands of clones, about 78% of which appear only once. Material: PBMCs. All receptors derive from a young man in good health and CMV-seronegative.

The chain carries TRBV30 and TRBJ1-2; 7 nucleotides match TRBD1. From germline, CDR1 is GTSNPN and CDR2 SVGIG (reference sequence). The CDR3 covers 11 residues. The V gene end was trimmed by 2 bases and the J gene end by 10 bases; junction bases not matched to a gene: 4. Here the CDR3 DNA reads TGTGCCTGGAGTACCGGACAGGTCTACACCTTC. It is translated as CAWSTGQVYTF.

The V call is TRBV10-3, the J call TRBJ1-4, with TRBD1 as a possible D gene (6 bases). Per germline, CDR1 ENHRY and CDR2 SYGVKD. Trimming removed 2 bases at V and 4 bases at J, with 11 bases between. The CDR3 extends over 15 amino acids. The DNA for the CDR3 is TGTGCCATCAGTGAGAGGGGGATACTTAATGAAAAACTGTTTTTT. Amino acids: CAISERGILNEKLFF.

The genes are TRBV6-5 and TRBJ1-1; TRBD1 matches at 8 bases. This CDR3 contains 15 residues. Germline CDR1 and CDR2: MNHEY and SVGAGI. Trimming cost V 2 bases and J 1 base; bases outside gene matches: 3. The CDR3 DNA sequence: TGTGCCAGCAGTTACGGTGACAGGGGGAACACTGAAGCTTTCTTT. This sequence encodes CASSYGDRGNTEAFF.

This clone was detected once. The chain couples TRBV5-1 to TRBJ2-7; 8 nucleotides line up with TRBD1. CDR3 length: 15 residues. With 0 bases clipped from V and 0 bases from J, the junction kept 2 bases outside the gene matches. Germline V gene data show CDR1 as SGHRS and CDR2 as YFSETQ. In DNA, the CDR3 is TGCGCCAGCAGCTTGGTTCAGGGGGCCTCCTACGAGCAGTACTTC. Its translation is CASSLVQGASYEQYF.

This clone occurred a few times. The chain employs TRBV10-3 and TRBJ1-5, with 7 positions matching TRBD1. The germline CDR1 and CDR2 sequences are ENHRY and SYGVKD. Trimming at V came to 10 bases and at J to 2 bases, leaving 17 bases not matched to a gene. The CDR3 totals 17 residues. The CDR3 protein is CASRTGLDGGGNQPQHF. CDR3 bases: TGTGCCAGCAGGACAGGCCTGGATGGGGGGGGCAATCAGCCCCAGCATTTT.

This clone has only a few counts. In DNA, the CDR3 is TGCGCCAGCAGCATGAGCGGGGGGTTTGGAGATACGCAGTATTTT. Protein sequence: CASSMSGGFGDTQYF. The chain combines TRBV5-1 with TRBJ2-3, with TRBD2 matching over 9 bases. The CDR3 spans 15 residues. Germline V CDR1 and CDR2: SGHRS, YFSETQ. With 4 bases clipped from V and 5 bases from J, the junction kept 8 bases outside the gene matches.

The chain has TRBV19 and TRBJ2-1; 9 nucleotides line up with TRBD2. The V gene's germline CDR1 is LNHDA and CDR2 SQIVND (reference sequence). V dropped 5 bases and J dropped 8; count of bases not matched to a gene: 10. The CDR3 loop spans 15 amino acids. The chain's CDR3 is CASSFGTSSLDEQFF. Here the CDR3 DNA reads TGTGCCAGTAGTTTCGGGACTAGCTCTTTGGATGAGCAGTTCTTC.

The V and J genes are TRBV6-5 and TRBJ2-1; 8 nucleotides line up with TRBD1. With 0 bases clipped from V and 7 bases from J, the junction kept 5 bases outside the gene matches. Germline CDR1 reads MNHEY; CDR2 reads SVGAGI. The CDR3 contains 15 residues. The CDR3 DNA reads as TGTGCCAGCAGTTACTCCAGGGGGCGCAGGAATGAGCAGTTCTTC. The encoded protein is CASSYSRGRRNEQFF.

This clone was detected a few times. The rearrangement links TRBV2 to TRBJ1-5; 9 bases align to TRBD1. From germline, CDR1 is SNHLY and CDR2 FYNNEI. V trimming: 7 bases; J trimming: 1 base; junction bases outside the gene matches: 11. This CDR3 spans 17 amino acids. This CDR3 is CASTGTGGGYSNQPQHF. CDR3 nucleotides: TGTGCCAGCACCGGAACAGGGGGCGGCTACAGCAATCAGCCCCAGCATTTT.

The chain joins TRBV9 to TRBJ2-7; 10 bases fit TRBD1. The germline V gene has CDR1 SGDLS and CDR2 YYNGEE. CDR3 length: 16 residues. V dropped 3 bases and J dropped 0; count of bases not matched to a gene: 6. The CDR3 sequence: CASSARGQGSSYEQYF. CDR3 bases: TGTGCCAGCAGCGCGAGGGGACAGGGGAGCTCCTACGAGCAGTACTTC.

The V and J genes are TRBV29-1 and TRBJ1-2, with 8 bases matching TRBD1. Germline values: CDR1 SQVTM, CDR2 ANQGSEA. The CDR3 contains 13 residues. The junction had 6 bases not matched to a gene; V was cut back by 6 bases and J by 3 bases. The CDR3 reads CSVPDRVHYGYTF. As DNA, the CDR3 is TGCAGCGTCCCGGACAGGGTTCACTATGGCTACACCTTC.

V usage is TRBV9 and J usage is TRBJ1-2, with 7 nucleotides matching TRBD1. This CDR3 is 14 amino acids long. Germline CDR1 and CDR2: SGDLS and YYNGEE. Unmatched junction bases numbered 4, after V lost 3 bases and J lost 2 bases. This CDR3 reads CASSAGTVNYGYTF. The CDR3 DNA sequence: TGTGCCAGCAGCGCCGGGACAGTCAACTATGGCTACACCTTC.

The V gene is TRBV19, the J gene TRBJ1-3, with D maybe TRBD1 (5 bases). This CDR3 comprises 13 residues. Trimming left V 8 bases short and J 0 bases short, with 8 bases between. Looked up from germline, CDR1 is LNHDA and CDR2 is SQIVND (reference sequence). CDR3 coding DNA: TGTGCCAGTCCGACAGTCTCTGGAAACACCATATATTTT. Translating it yields CASPTVSGNTIYF.

This sequence joins TRBV28 and TRBJ1-1, with unresolved D. Deletions cut 3 bases from V and 4 bases from J, with 12 bases between. The CDR3 length is 14 residues. Germline V gene lookup returns CDR1 MDHEN and CDR2 SYDVKM. The CDR3 here is CASSFPAPGTEAFF. In DNA form, the CDR3 reads TGTGCCAGCAGTTTCCCCGCGCCGGGCACTGAAGCTTTCTTT.

The V gene is TRBV27, the J gene TRBJ2-2; 7 nucleotides line up with TRBD2. The CDR3 sequence is 17 residues long. CDR1 and CDR2 (germline): MNHEY, SMNVEV (reference sequence). After removal of 7 bases from V and 1 base from J, the junction contained 12 bases not matched to a gene. The CDR3 DNA sequence: TGTGCCAGCACTGCCGTAAGCGGGGTTGGGAACACCGGGGAGCTGTTTTTT. It yields the protein CASTAVSGVGNTGELFF.

CDR3 in DNA: TGTGCCAGCAGTGAGACCGGGACAGGGCTATTCCGGCGCTTTTATGGCTACACCTTC. It is translated as CASSETGTGLFRRFYGYTF. The rearrangement links TRBV6-1 to TRBJ1-2; 9 nucleotides match TRBD1. The CDR3 sequence is 19 residues long. The germline V gene has CDR1 MNHNS and CDR2 SASEGT. V lost 3 bases and J lost 5; bases outside the gene matches: 19.

The V call is TRBV19, the J call TRBJ2-3, with a weak D call TRBD2 (6 bases). Germline V gene sequence: CDR1 LNHDA, CDR2 SQIVND (reference sequence). Trimming cost V 9 bases and J 2 bases, with 15 bases left between them. This CDR3 is 14 amino acids long. The CDR3 spells CASRLRGNTDTQYF. CDR3 coding DNA: TGTGCCAGCCGCCTGCGGGGTAACACAGATACGCAGTATTTT.

The chain carries TRBV5-4 and TRBJ2-3; 7 nucleotides agree with TRBD2. CDR3 size: 16 residues. In germline, CDR1 is SGHNT, CDR2 YYREEE (reference sequence). The junction had 18 bases not matched to a gene; V was cut back by 4 bases and J by 10 bases. The CDR3, as DNA: TGTGCCAGCAGCCCCCCCTCGGGGCTAGCGGTCGATTCGCAGTATTTT. Translation gives CASSPPSGLAVDSQYF. Full variable domain (missing parts from reference TRBV5-4 and TRBJ2-3): ETGVTQSPTHLIKTRGQQVTLRCSSQSGHNTVSWYQQALGQGPQFIFQYYREEENGRGNFPPRFSGLQFPNYSSELNVNALELDDSALYLCASSPPSGLAVDSQYFGPGTRLTVL.

The chain combines TRBV6-5 with TRBJ1-3, with 7 bases identical to TRBD1. The CDR3 covers 15 residues. The junction had 6 bases not matched to a gene; V was cut back by 7 bases and J by 0 bases. Germline V lookup: CDR1 MNHEY, CDR2 SVGAGI. The CDR3 nucleotides are TGTGCCAGCAAGGTCCAGGGGGTCTCTGGAAACACCATATATTTT. It translates to CASKVQGVSGNTIYF.

This clone was observed a handful of times. The genes are TRBV5-1 and TRBJ2-2; 8 nucleotides match TRBD1. This CDR3 contains 15 residues. With V trimmed by 6 bases and J by 6 bases, 10 bases remained unmatched. Germline V gene lookup returns CDR1 SGHRS and CDR2 YFSETQ. The CDR3 protein is CASNTLDRASGELFF. CDR3 in DNA: TGCGCCAGCAACACGTTGGACAGGGCTTCCGGGGAGCTGTTTTTT.

The table lists this clone with a few counts. The chain employs TRBV10-3 and TRBJ2-1, with D perhaps TRBD2 (5 bases). The CDR3 has 15 residues. The V gene's germline CDR1 is ENHRY and CDR2 SYGVKD. The V end lost 0 bases, the J end lost 4 bases, and 10 bases lay between the germline ends. CDR3 region: CAISESSGGYNEQFF. In nucleotides, the CDR3 is TGTGCCATCAGTGAGTCGTCCGGAGGTTACAATGAGCAGTTCTTC.

The CDR3 region has the DNA TGCGCCAGCAGCTTACAGGGGCGGGTTGAAGCTTTCTTT. It translates to CASSLQGRVEAFF. The gene calls are TRBV5-1 and TRBJ1-1, with 7 bases aligning to TRBD1. CDR3 size: 13 residues. J gave up 7 bases and V 2 bases, and 5 bases lay outside the gene matches. Germline V gives CDR1 SGHRS, CDR2 YFSETQ.

This chain uses TRBV6-6 with TRBJ2-5; 10 bases fit TRBD2. V was clipped by 5 bases and J by 5 bases; unmatched bases: 8. This CDR3 comprises 15 residues. Germline loops: CDR1 MNHNY, CDR2 SVGAGI (reference sequence). Here the CDR3 reads CASSRAGGLVETQYF. The CDR3 nucleotides read TGTGCCAGCAGTCGAGCGGGGGGGCTTGTCGAGACCCAGTACTTC.

This clone was counted only a few times. This specimen includes other DNA sequences encoding the same CDR3. This rearrangement joins TRBV11-2 to TRBJ2-7; TRBD2 is a possible D gene (6 bases). The CDR3 totals 12 residues. Looked up from germline, CDR1 is SGHAT and CDR2 is FQNNGV. The V gene lost 5 bases and the J gene lost 7 bases, with 12 bases spanning the gap. CDR3 loop: CASSLGAGEQYV. For the CDR3, the DNA is TGTGCCAGCAGCCTTGGGGCGGGGGAGCAGTACGTC.

This chain joins TRBV25-1 and TRBJ1-1; D not resolved. The CDR3 totals 12 residues. Germline V CDR1 and CDR2: MGHDK, SYGVNS. With 6 bases removed from V and 0 bases from J, the gap between germline ends came to 5 bases. CDR3 nucleotide sequence: TGTGCCAGCAGCTTTGTGAACACTGAAGCTTTCTTT. This sequence encodes CASSFVNTEAFF.

The V and J genes are TRBV7-6 and TRBJ2-7; D is possibly TRBD1 (6 bases). Germline lookup yields CDR1 SGHVS and CDR2 FNYEAQ. V lost 1 base and J 8 bases, leaving 15 bases between the germline ends. The CDR3 loop spans 14 amino acids. This CDR3 reads CASSLGAGDGQQYV. The CDR3 DNA reads as TGTGCCAGCAGCTTAGGAGCAGGGGACGGACAGCAGTACGTC.

The chain employs TRBV2 and TRBJ2-5; D is perhaps TRBD2 (6 bases). V lost 7 bases and J 5 bases, leaving 14 bases between the germline ends. Germline CDR1 reads SNHLY; CDR2 reads FYNNEI. CDR3 length: 13 amino acids. The CDR3 is CASTEGLRETQYF. The CDR3 bases are TGTGCCAGCACGGAGGGCCTGAGGGAGACCCAGTACTTC.